The clone carrying this T cell receptor (beta chain) was seen many times. Its antigen is unidentified. This sample was taken from a study of early T cells in non-severe SARS-CoV-2 infection. Study overall: Investigators sequenced bulk RNA drawn from unsorted whole blood, and chains remained unpaired. Findings and limits, study-wide: Matches to VDJdb favored anti-spike CD8 responses and missed private and CD4 specificities.

Germline V gene data show CDR1 as PRHDT and CDR2 as FYEKMQ (reference sequence). The CDR3 extends over 15 amino acids. With 5 bases clipped from V and 8 bases from J, the junction kept 12 bases outside the gene matches. Unique molecular identifiers tagged individual cDNA molecules. Using its own MiXCR run on the 5' RACE reads, TCRdb lists one record per CDR3 protein. This table has 45,000 to 75,000 distinct CDR3 sequences, about 12% appearing once. The specimen was whole blood. The chain employs TRBV13 and TRBJ1-2, with TRBD1 matching 9 bases. The source is an adult who was a healthcare worker with PCR-confirmed SARS-CoV-2 infection or an uninfected control (not recorded which). The CDR3 sequence is CASSRRTGALRGYTF. Written as DNA, the CDR3 is TGTGCCAGCAGCCGACGGACAGGGGCCTTAAGGGGCTACACCTTC.